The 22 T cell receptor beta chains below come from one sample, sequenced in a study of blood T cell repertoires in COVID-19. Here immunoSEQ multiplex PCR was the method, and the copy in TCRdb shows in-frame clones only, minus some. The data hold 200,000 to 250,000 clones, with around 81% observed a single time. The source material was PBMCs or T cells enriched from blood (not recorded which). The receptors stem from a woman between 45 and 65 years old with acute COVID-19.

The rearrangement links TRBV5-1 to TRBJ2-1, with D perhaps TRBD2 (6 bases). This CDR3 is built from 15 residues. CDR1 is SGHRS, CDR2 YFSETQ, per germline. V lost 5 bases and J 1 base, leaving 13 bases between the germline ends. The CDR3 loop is CASRITGTSYNEQFF. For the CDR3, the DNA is TGCGCCAGCAGGATCACCGGGACTTCCTACAATGAGCAGTTCTTC.

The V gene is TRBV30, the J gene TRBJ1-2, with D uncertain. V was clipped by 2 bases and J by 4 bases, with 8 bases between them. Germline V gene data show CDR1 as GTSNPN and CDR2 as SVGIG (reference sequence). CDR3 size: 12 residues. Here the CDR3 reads CAWSTRPYGYTF. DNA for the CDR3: TGTGCCTGGAGTACGAGGCCCTATGGCTACACCTTC.

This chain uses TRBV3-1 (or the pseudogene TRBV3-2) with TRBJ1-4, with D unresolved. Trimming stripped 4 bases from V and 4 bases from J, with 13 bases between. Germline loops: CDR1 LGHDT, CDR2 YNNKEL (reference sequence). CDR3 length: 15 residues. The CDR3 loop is CASSLGEVNNEKLFF. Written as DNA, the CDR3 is TGTGCCAGCAGCCTGGGAGAGGTTAATAATGAAAAACTGTTTTTT.

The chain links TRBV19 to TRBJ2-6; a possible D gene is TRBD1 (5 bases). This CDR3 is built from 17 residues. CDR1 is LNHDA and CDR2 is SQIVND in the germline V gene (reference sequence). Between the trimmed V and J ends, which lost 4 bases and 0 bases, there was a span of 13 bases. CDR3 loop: CASSRDRLSSGANVLTF. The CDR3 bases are TGTGCCAGTAGTAGAGACAGACTCTCCTCTGGGGCCAACGTCCTGACTTTC.

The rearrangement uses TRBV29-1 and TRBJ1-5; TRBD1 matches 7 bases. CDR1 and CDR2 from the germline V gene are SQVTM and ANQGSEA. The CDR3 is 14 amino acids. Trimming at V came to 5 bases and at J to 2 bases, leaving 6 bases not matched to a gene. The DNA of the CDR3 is TGCAGCGTTTCGACAGGGTACCGCAATCAGCCCCAGCATTTT. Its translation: CSVSTGYRNQPQHF. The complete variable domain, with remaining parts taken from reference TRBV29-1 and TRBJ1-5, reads SAVISQKPSRDICQRGTSLTIQCQVDSQVTMMFWYRQQPGQSLTLIATANQGSEATYESGFVIDKFPISRPNLTFSTLTVSNMSPEDSSIYLCSVSTGYRNQPQHFGDGTRLSIL.

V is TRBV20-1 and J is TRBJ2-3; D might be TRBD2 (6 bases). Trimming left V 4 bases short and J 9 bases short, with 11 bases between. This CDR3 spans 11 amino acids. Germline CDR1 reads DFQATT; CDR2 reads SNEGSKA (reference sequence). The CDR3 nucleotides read TGCAGTGCTACTACACTAGCAACGCAGTATTTT. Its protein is CSATTLATQYF.

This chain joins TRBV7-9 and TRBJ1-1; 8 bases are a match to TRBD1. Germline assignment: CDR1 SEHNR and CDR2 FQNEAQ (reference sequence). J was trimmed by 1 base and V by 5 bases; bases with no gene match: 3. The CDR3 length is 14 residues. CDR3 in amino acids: CASSLGQENTEAFF. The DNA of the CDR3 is TGTGCCAGCAGCCTGGGACAGGAGAACACTGAAGCTTTCTTT.

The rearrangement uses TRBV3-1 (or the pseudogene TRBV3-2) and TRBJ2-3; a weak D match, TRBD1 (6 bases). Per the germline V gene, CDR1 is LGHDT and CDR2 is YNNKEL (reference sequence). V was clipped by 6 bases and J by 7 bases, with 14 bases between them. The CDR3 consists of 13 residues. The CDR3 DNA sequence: TGTGCCAGCAGTTTAAACAGGGAAAATACGCAGTATTTT. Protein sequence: CASSLNRENTQYF.

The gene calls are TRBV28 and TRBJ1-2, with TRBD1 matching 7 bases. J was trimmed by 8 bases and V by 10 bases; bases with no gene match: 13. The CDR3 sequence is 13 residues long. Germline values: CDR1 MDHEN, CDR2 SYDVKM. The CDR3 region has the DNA TGTGCCACCAAGGAACAGGGGAAAGGAGGCTACACCTTC. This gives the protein CATKEQGKGGYTF.

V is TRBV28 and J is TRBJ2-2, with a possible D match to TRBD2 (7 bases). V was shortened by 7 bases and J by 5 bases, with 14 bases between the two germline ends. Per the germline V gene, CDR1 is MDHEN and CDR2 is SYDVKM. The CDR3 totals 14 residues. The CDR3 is CASTRGGRTGELFF. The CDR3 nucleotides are TGTGCCAGCACGAGGGGGGGCCGAACCGGGGAGCTGTTTTTT.

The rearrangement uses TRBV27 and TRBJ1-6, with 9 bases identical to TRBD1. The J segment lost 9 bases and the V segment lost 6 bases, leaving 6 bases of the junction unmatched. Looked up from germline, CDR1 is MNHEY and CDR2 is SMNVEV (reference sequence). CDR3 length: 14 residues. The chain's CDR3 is CASSTDRGGSPLHF. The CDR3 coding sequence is TGTGCCAGCAGCACGGACAGGGGTGGTTCACCCCTCCACTTT.

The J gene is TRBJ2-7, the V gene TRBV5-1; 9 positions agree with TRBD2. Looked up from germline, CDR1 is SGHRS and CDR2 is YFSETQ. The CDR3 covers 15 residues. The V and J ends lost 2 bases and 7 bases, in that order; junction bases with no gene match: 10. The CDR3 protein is CASSFNSGSLGEQYF. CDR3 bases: TGCGCCAGCAGCTTTAATAGCGGGAGTTTGGGGGAGCAGTACTTC.

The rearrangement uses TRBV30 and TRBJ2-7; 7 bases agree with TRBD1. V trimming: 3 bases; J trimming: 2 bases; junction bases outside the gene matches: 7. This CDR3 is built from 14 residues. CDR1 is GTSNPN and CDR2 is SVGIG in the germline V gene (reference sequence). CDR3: CAWRRQRGPYEQYF. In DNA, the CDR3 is TGTGCCTGGAGGAGGCAGAGGGGGCCCTACGAGCAGTACTTC. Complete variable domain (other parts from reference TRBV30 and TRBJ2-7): SQTIHQWPATLVQPVGSPLSLECTVEGTSNPNLYWYRQAAGRGLQLLFYSVGIGQISSEVPQNLSASRPQDRQFILSSKKLLLSDSGFYLCAWRRQRGPYEQYFGPGTRLTVT.

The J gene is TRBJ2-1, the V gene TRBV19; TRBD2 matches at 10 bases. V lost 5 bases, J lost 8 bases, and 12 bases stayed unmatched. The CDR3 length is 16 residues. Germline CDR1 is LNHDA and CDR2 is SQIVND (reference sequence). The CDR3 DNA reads TGTGCCAGTAGTGCAAGCGGGAGGGGAACAATAGATGAGCAGTTCTTC. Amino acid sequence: CASSASGRGTIDEQFF.

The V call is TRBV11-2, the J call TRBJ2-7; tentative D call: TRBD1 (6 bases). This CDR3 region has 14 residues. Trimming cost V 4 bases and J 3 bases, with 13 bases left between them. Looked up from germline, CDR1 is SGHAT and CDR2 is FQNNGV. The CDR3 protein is CASSSSLGGYEQYF. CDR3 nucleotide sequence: TGTGCCAGCAGCTCCAGTCTAGGGGGCTACGAGCAGTACTTC. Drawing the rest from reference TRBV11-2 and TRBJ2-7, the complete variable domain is EAGVAQSPRYKIIEKRQSVAFWCNPISGHATLYWYQQILGQGPKLLIQFQNNGVVDDSQLPKDRFSAERLKGVDSTLKIQPAKLEDSAVYLCASSSSLGGYEQYFGPGTRLTVT.

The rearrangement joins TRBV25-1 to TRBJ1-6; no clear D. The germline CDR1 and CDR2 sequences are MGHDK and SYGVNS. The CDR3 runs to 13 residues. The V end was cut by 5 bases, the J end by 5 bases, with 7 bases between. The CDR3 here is CASSLADNSPLHF. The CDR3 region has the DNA TGTGCCAGCAGTCTAGCTGATAATTCACCCCTCCACTTT.

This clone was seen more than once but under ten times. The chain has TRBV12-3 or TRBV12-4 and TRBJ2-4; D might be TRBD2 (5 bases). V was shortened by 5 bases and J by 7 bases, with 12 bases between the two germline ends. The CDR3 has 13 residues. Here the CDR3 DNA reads TGTGCCAGCAGTACCGAGAGGGTGAACATTCAGTACTTC. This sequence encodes CASSTERVNIQYF.

As DNA, the CDR3 is TGTGCCAGCAGCTTGACAGGGGTCGGTGAGCAGTTCTTC. Its protein is CASSLTGVGEQFF. This sequence joins TRBV7-9 and TRBJ2-1; 8 nucleotides align to TRBD1. Looked up from germline, CDR1 is SEHNR and CDR2 is FQNEAQ (reference sequence). With V trimmed by 3 bases and J by 9 bases, 4 bases remained unmatched. The CDR3 runs 13 residues.

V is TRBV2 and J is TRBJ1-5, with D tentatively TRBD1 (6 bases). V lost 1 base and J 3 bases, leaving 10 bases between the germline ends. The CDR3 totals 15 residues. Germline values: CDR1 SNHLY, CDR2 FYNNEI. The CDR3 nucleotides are TGTGCCAGCAGTGAAGAACAGGGCTACAATCAGCCCCAGCATTTT. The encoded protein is CASSEEQGYNQPQHF.

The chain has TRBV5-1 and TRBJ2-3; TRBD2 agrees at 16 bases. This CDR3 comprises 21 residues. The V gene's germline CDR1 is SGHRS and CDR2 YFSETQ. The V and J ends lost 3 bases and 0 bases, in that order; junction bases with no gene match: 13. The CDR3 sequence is CASSSLLGTSGRAGSTDTQYF. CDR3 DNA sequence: TGCGCCAGCAGCTCGCTCCTAGGGACTAGCGGGAGGGCCGGGAGCACAGATACGCAGTATTTT.

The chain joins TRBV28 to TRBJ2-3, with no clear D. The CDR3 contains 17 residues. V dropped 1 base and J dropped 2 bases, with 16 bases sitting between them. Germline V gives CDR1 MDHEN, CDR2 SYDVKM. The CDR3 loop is CASSLSRFGYITDTQYF. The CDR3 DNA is TGTGCCAGCAGTTTATCTAGGTTTGGCTATATCACAGATACGCAGTATTTT.

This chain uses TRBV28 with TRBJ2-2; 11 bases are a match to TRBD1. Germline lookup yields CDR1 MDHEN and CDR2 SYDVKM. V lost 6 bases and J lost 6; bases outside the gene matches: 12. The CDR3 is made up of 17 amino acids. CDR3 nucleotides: TGTGCCAGCAGACGACGGACAGGGGGCGATAGGGCCGGGGAGCTGTTTTTT. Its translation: CASRRRTGGDRAGELFF. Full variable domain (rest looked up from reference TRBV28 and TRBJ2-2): DVKVTQSSRYLVKRTGEKVFLECVQDMDHENMFWYRQDPGLGLRLIYFSYDVKMKEKGDIPEGYSVSREKKERFSLILESASTNQTSMYLCASRRRTGGDRAGELFFGEGSRLTVL.